These T cell receptor beta chains were read from a single sample in a study of T cell responses to AZD1222 COVID-19 vaccine. Assay: immunoSEQ multiplex PCR; the TCRdb copy retains only in-frame clones and omits some. The sample yields about 40,000 clones, roughly 84% seen once. The specimen comprised peripheral blood, sampled 28 days after the second AZD1222 dose. The receptors here all came from an adult who received the AZD1222 COVID-19 vaccine. CDR3s include the opening cysteine and the closing phenylalanine or tryptophan. The D gene is left open where the match is weak. Clone sizes are given selectively: once, few, many, or a class where the clone is expanded.

clone_size j_call v_call d_call cdr3_aa cdr3_nt
- TRBJ2-6 TRBV18 - CASSPPGQGSGANVLTF TGTGCCAGCTCACCACCGGGGCAGGGCTCTGGGGCCAACGTCCTGACTTTC
- TRBJ1-5 TRBV6-5 TRBD1 CATTLGQGDNQPQHF TGTGCCACCACATTGGGGCAGGGGGACAATCAGCCCCAGCATTTT
- TRBJ2-2 TRBV24-1 - CATSDRQGRRVNTGELFF TGTGCCACCAGTGATCGGCAAGGACGTAGGGTCAACACCGGGGAGCTGTTTTTT
- TRBJ1-5 TRBV15 - CATSREGAQNQPQHF TGTGCCACCAGCAGAGAAGGTGCCCAAAATCAGCCCCAGCATTTT
- TRBJ2-3 TRBV29-1 - CSVVFGRDTQYF TGCAGCGTTGTCTTCGGGAGAGATACGCAGTATTTT
- TRBJ2-7 TRBV29-1 TRBD2 CSVIAGESYEQYF TGCAGCGTCATAGCGGGGGAAAGCTACGAGCAGTACTTC
- TRBJ2-7 TRBV5-1 TRBD1 CASSLGQGNYEQYF TGCGCCAGCAGCTTGGGACAGGGGAACTACGAGCAGTACTTC
- TRBJ1-2 TRBV14 - CASSQEPHRDNYGYTF TGTGCCAGCAGCCAAGAACCACACAGGGATAACTATGGCTACACCTTC
few TRBJ2-4 TRBV2 TRBD2 CASLPGGAIAKNIQYF TGTGCCAGCCTTCCCGGGGGGGCCATTGCCAAAAACATTCAGTACTTC
- TRBJ2-7 TRBV5-1 - CASSFSLWGSSSYEQYF TGCGCCAGCAGCTTCTCTCTTTGGGGTTCCTCCTCCTACGAGCAGTACTTC
- TRBJ1-2 TRBV19 TRBD1 CASSNRGRRGYTF TGTGCCAGTAGTAACAGGGGGCGCCGAGGCTACACCTTC
- TRBJ2-3 TRBV5-1 - CASRDRGRSTDTQYF TGCGCCAGCAGGGACCGGGGGAGAAGCACAGATACGCAGTATTTT
- TRBJ1-4 TRBV7-9 - CASSILRRGVEKLFF TGTGCCAGCAGCATTCTAAGGAGAGGTGTTGAAAAACTGTTTTTT
- TRBJ2-7 TRBV11-1 TRBD2 CASRAGLAGNEQYF TGTGCCAGCAGAGCGGGACTAGCGGGGAACGAGCAGTACTTC
- TRBJ2-2 TRBV24-1 - CATGRASNGELFF TGTGCCACCGGTAGGGCCTCGAACGGGGAGCTGTTTTTT
- TRBJ2-5 TRBV5-1 - CASSVRVQETQYF TGCGCCAGCAGCGTAAGGGTCCAAGAGACCCAGTACTTC
- TRBJ1-1 TRBV11-3 TRBD1 CASSVTGRASEAFF TGTGCCAGCAGCGTGACAGGGAGAGCGTCTGAAGCTTTCTTT
- TRBJ2-7 TRBV6-5 TRBD2 CASRLAGGRIYEQYF TGTGCCAGCAGATTAGCGGGGGGCCGGATCTACGAGCAGTACTTC
- TRBJ1-3 TRBV2 TRBD1 CASSRDRAGNTIYF TGTGCCAGCAGTAGGGACAGGGCTGGAAACACCATATATTTT
- TRBJ2-7 TRBV3-1/TRBV3-2 TRBD1 CASSQGGTVAYEQYF TGTGCCAGCAGCCAAGGGGGGACAGTGGCCTACGAGCAGTACTTC
- TRBJ1-1 TRBV7-9 TRBD1 CASSTRTGSNTEAFF TGTGCCAGCAGCACCCGGACAGGGTCGAACACTGAAGCTTTCTTT
- TRBJ1-5 TRBV6-5 - CASNPGPLSNQPQHF TGTGCCAGCAACCCCGGGCCTCTCTCTAATCAGCCCCAGCATTTT
few TRBJ2-7 TRBV7-8 - CASSLWTGYEQYF TGTGCCAGCAGCTTATGGACCGGGTACGAGCAGTACTTC
- TRBJ1-1 TRBV9 - CASSVGVGGPNTEAFF TGTGCCAGCAGCGTAGGGGTTGGGGGGCCGAACACTGAAGCTTTCTTT
- TRBJ2-2 TRBV5-1 - CASRQLNTGELFF TGCGCCAGCAGACAGCTGAACACCGGGGAGCTGTTTTTT
- TRBJ1-5 TRBV7-6 - CASSLAGSNQPQHF TGTGCCAGCAGCTTAGCGGGTAGCAATCAGCCCCAGCATTTT
- TRBJ2-5 TRBV14 - CASSQDGRGQETQYF TGTGCCAGCAGCCAAGATGGCCGGGGACAAGAGACCCAGTACTTC